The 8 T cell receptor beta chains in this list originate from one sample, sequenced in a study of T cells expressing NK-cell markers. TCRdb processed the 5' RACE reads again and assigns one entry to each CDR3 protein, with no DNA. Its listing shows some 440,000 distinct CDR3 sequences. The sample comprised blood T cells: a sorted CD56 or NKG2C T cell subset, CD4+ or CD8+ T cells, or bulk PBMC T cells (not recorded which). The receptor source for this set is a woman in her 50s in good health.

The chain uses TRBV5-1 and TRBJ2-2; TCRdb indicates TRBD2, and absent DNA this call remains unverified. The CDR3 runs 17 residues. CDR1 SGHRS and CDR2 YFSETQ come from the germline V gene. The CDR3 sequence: CASTPLRGTSGTGELFF.

The CDR3 reads CASSLPGGNSGNTIYF. The V gene is TRBV12-3 or TRBV12-4, the J gene TRBJ1-3; TCRdb's assignment of TRBD1 cannot be checked, as there is no DNA. This CDR3 contains 16 residues.

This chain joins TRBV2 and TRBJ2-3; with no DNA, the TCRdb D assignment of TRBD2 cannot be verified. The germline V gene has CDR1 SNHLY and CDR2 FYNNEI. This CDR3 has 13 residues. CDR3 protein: CASVSGHTDTQYF.

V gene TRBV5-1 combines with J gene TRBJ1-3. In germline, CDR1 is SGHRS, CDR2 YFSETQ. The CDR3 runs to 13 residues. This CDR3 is CASSPEPGNTIYF.

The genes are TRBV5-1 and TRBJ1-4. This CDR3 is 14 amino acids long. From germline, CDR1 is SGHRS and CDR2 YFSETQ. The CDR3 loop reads CASSFQASNEKLFF.

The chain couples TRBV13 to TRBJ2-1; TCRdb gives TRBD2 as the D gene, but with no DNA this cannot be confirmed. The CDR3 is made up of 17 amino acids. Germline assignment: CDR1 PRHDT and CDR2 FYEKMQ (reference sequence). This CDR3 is CASSLELAGPGGEEQFF.

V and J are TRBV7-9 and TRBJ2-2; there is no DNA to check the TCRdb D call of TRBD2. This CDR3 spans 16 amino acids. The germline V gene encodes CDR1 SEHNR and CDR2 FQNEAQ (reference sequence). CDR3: CASSLGRPGEPGELFF.

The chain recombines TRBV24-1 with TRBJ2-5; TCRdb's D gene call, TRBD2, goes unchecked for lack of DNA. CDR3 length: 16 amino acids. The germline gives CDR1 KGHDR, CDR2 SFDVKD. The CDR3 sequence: CATSDLILAPGGTQYF.